This T cell receptor beta chain was observed in a study of blood T cell repertoires in COVID-19. Turning to the study itself: Researchers got acute and convalescent COVID-19 samples from the United States, Italy and Spain. PBMCs, B-cell-depleted T cells, or T cells were the source of the cDNA or gDNA that made up the material.

Trimming pared 2 bases from V and 3 bases from J, leaving 11 bases between. The germline V gene encodes CDR1 MNHNY and CDR2 SVGAGI (reference sequence). The CDR3 totals 15 residues. Some clones are missing from TCRdb's copy, which holds only in-frame ones; the method was immunoSEQ multiplex PCR. This table holds fewer than 200,000 clones, roughly 90% found once. V is TRBV6-6 and J is TRBJ1-3, with D tentatively TRBD1 (5 bases). The sequenced material came from peripheral blood. The origin of this receptor is a woman between 55 and 75 years old who had recovered from COVID-19. The CDR3 sequence: CASSYGQGNGNTIYF. CDR3 DNA sequence: TGTGCCAGCAGTTACGGGCAGGGTAATGGAAACACCATATATTTT.